The rows below give T cell receptor beta chains drawn from one sample of a study of cytomegalovirus exposure and HLA in healthy donors. Profiling relied on immunoSEQ multiplex PCR, and the TCRdb table lists in-frame clones only, not all of them. The data contain roughly 120,000 clones, roughly 80% of them singletons. The sequenced material came from PBMCs. Receptors were obtained from a man younger than 45 in good health and CMV-seronegative. Each CDR3 is given with its conserved first and last residue. The D gene is left open where the match is weak. Clone size is stated in some rows and not others, as once, few, many or a class when expanded.

j_gene	v_gene	abundance	d_gene	CDR3aa	CDR3nt
TRBJ2-5	TRBV7-6	NA	TRBD1	CASNLKGQVQETQYF	TGTGCCAGCAACCTAAAGGGACAGGTACAAGAGACCCAGTACTTC
TRBJ1-1	TRBV28	NA	NA	CASSPRMNTEAFF	TGTGCCAGCAGTCCCAGGATGAACACTGAAGCTTTCTTT
TRBJ2-7	TRBV7-8	NA	TRBD2	CASRATSGRVTYEQYF	TGTGCCAGCAGAGCAACTAGCGGGAGAGTTACCTACGAGCAGTACTTC
TRBJ2-1	TRBV6-4	NA	TRBD2	CASSDSAGGYNEQFF	TGTGCCAGCAGTGACTCAGCGGGAGGGTACAATGAGCAGTTCTTC
TRBJ2-5	TRBV5-4	NA	TRBD1	CASSSNDGTVGETQYF	TGTGCCAGCAGCTCTAACGATGGGACAGTAGGAGAGACCCAGTACTTC
TRBJ2-1	TRBV9	NA	TRBD2	CASSHRGEGPRYNEQFF	TGTGCCAGCAGCCATCGCGGGGAGGGCCCTCGGTACAATGAGCAGTTCTTC
TRBJ2-2	TRBV6-1	NA	TRBD2	CASSGKRREGTGELFF	TGTGCCAGCAGTGGTAAAAGGCGGGAGGGCACCGGGGAGCTGTTTTTT
TRBJ2-7	TRBV11-2	once	TRBD2	CASIGWASGSYEQYF	TGTGCCAGCATTGGGTGGGCTAGCGGGAGTTACGAGCAGTACTTC
TRBJ1-1	TRBV7-2	NA	NA	CASSTQGNTEAFF	TGTGCCAGCAGCACGCAGGGTAACACTGAAGCTTTCTTT
TRBJ2-6	TRBV7-2	NA	TRBD2	CASSLAGGSSGANVLTF	TGTGCCAGCAGCTTAGCGGGAGGGAGCTCTGGGGCCAACGTCCTGACTTTC
TRBJ2-2	TRBV11-3	NA	NA	CASSRAWSGELFF	TGTGCCAGCAGCCGAGCGTGGAGCGGGGAGCTGTTTTTT
TRBJ2-7	TRBV5-1	NA	TRBD1	CASSTGQGRHYEQYF	TGCGCCAGCAGCACTGGACAGGGGCGCCACTACGAGCAGTACTTC
TRBJ2-5	TRBV6-5	NA	TRBD1	CASIRQGGETQYF	TGTGCCAGCATTAGACAGGGTGGGGAGACCCAGTACTTC
TRBJ2-3	TRBV11-2	NA	NA	CASSLWTVTSSTDTQYF	TGTGCCAGCAGCTTGTGGACAGTAACTTCTAGCACAGATACGCAGTATTTT
TRBJ2-1	TRBV16	NA	NA	CASSLTNAGNEQFF	TGTGCCAGCAGCCTGACGAATGCGGGGAATGAGCAGTTCTTC
TRBJ1-4	TRBV28	NA	TRBD1	CASSLLQGSEKLFF	TGTGCCAGCAGTTTACTACAGGGGTCTGAAAAACTGTTTTTT
TRBJ1-2	TRBV5-6	NA	NA	CASSLVGQNYGYTF	TGTGCCAGCAGCTTGGTTGGTCAGAACTATGGCTACACCTTC
TRBJ1-5	TRBV7-9	NA	NA	CASSPGQLSNQPQHF	TGTGCCAGCAGCCCCGGACAGCTTAGCAATCAGCCCCAGCATTTT
TRBJ1-5	TRBV5-8	NA	NA	CASRITEGIGNQPQHF	TGTGCCAGCAGGATTACTGAGGGTATCGGCAATCAGCCCCAGCATTTT
TRBJ2-7	TRBV28	NA	TRBD1	CASTSSWGQSYEQYF	TGTGCCAGCACCTCCTCTTGGGGACAGTCCTACGAGCAGTACTTC
TRBJ2-3	TRBV5-1	NA	TRBD1	CASSPWTGAGDTQYF	TGCGCCAGCAGCCCGTGGACAGGGGCGGGAGATACGCAGTATTTT
TRBJ1-2	TRBV5-6	NA	TRBD1	CASSLETGWWTYGYTF	TGTGCCAGCAGCTTGGAGACAGGGTGGTGGACCTATGGCTACACCTTC
TRBJ2-6	TRBV4-3	NA	NA	CASSLGGGGGANVLTF	TGCGCCAGCAGCTTGGGGGGGGGCGGTGGGGCCAACGTCCTGACTTTC
TRBJ2-3	TRBV27	NA	NA	CASSSAGSSTDTQYF	TGTGCCAGCAGTTCCGCGGGGTCTAGCACAGATACGCAGTATTTT
TRBJ1-4	TRBV4-3	NA	NA	CASSQGGTGWEKLFF	TGCGCCAGCAGCCAAGGAGGCACAGGGTGGGAAAAACTGTTTTTT
TRBJ2-7	TRBV27	NA	TRBD1	CASRNAGQGGEQYF	TGTGCCAGCAGAAACGCGGGACAGGGCGGCGAGCAGTACTTC
TRBJ2-1	TRBV7-6	few	TRBD1	CASSLAPRGSYNEQFF	TGTGCCAGCAGCTTAGCCCCCAGGGGGTCTTACAATGAGCAGTTCTTC
TRBJ1-4	TRBV7-6	NA	TRBD1	CASSLAQGFSEKLFF	TGTGCCAGCAGCCTAGCACAGGGGTTCTCAGAAAAACTGTTTTTT
TRBJ1-5	TRBV4-1	NA	NA	CASSQDQFQPQHF	TGCGCCAGCAGCCAAGATCAGTTTCAGCCCCAGCATTTT
TRBJ2-3	TRBV6-5	NA	NA	CASSYSQGSTDTQYF	TGTGCCAGCAGTTACTCACAGGGTAGCACAGATACGCAGTATTTT
TRBJ2-7	TRBV12-5	NA	TRBD2	CASGLVLGGLAGAPNNYEQYF	TGTGCTAGTGGTTTGGTATTAGGTGGGCTAGCGGGAGCTCCCAATAACTACGAGCAGTACTTC
TRBJ2-5	TRBV7-2	NA	NA	CASSPSGETQYF	TGTGCCAGCAGCCCGAGCGGGGAGACCCAGTACTTC
TRBJ1-3	TRBV15	NA	NA	CATSRGQSSGNTIYF	TGTGCCACCAGCAGAGGACAGAGCTCTGGAAACACCATATATTTT
TRBJ1-1	TRBV28	NA	TRBD1	CASSVPGQEAFF	TGTGCCAGCAGTGTCCCGGGACAGGAAGCTTTCTTT
TRBJ2-7	TRBV5-6	NA	NA	CASSLTGGGTYEQYF	TGTGCCAGCAGCTTAACAGGGGGAGGGACCTACGAGCAGTACTTC
TRBJ2-7	TRBV7-9	few	TRBD1	CASSSVTGDEQYF	TGTGCCAGCAGCTCCGTTACAGGGGACGAGCAGTACTTC
TRBJ1-1	TRBV14	NA	NA	CASSQESGAFF	TGTGCCAGCAGCCAGGAATCGGGGGCTTTCTTT
TRBJ2-1	TRBV29-1	few	TRBD2	CSVTGLAGGHEQFF	TGCAGCGTGACGGGACTAGCGGGAGGACATGAGCAGTTCTTC
TRBJ1-2	TRBV7-9	NA	TRBD1	CASSPDRYYGYTF	TGTGCCAGCAGCCCGGACAGGTACTATGGCTACACCTTC
TRBJ2-2	TRBV18	NA	TRBD2	CASSPRTSGRNTGELFF	TGTGCCAGCTCACCACGGACTAGCGGGAGGAACACCGGGGAGCTGTTTTTT
TRBJ1-3	TRBV27	NA	NA	CASSNQAGSGNTIYF	TGTGCCAGCAGTAACCAAGCGGGCTCTGGAAACACCATATATTTT
TRBJ2-7	TRBV4-1	few	TRBD1	CASSLGQGPYEQYF	TGCGCCAGCAGCCTAGGACAGGGGCCCTACGAGCAGTACTTC
TRBJ1-2	TRBV19	NA	NA	CVSSMDRLTNYGYTF	TGTGTCAGTAGTATGGACAGACTGACTAACTATGGCTACACCTTC
TRBJ2-7	TRBV7-2	NA	NA	CASSFVYEQYF	TGTGCCAGCAGCTTCGTGTACGAGCAGTACTTC
TRBJ2-7	TRBV5-4	NA	TRBD2	CASSRPAGGRVNEQYF	TGTGCCAGCAGCCGGCCTGCGGGCGGGAGAGTCAACGAGCAGTACTTC
TRBJ1-1	TRBV27	NA	NA	CASSLTSTGRVTEAFF	TGTGCCAGCAGTCTAACCTCGACAGGTCGGGTCACTGAAGCTTTCTTT
TRBJ2-7	TRBV5-5	few	NA	CASSPYRTSEDYEQYF	TGTGCCAGCAGCCCCTACCGGACTTCGGAAGATTACGAGCAGTACTTC
TRBJ1-1	TRBV6-5	NA	NA	CASSHRGGAATEAFF	TGTGCCAGCAGTCACCGGGGGGGGGCGGCCACTGAAGCTTTCTTT
TRBJ2-1	TRBV5-1	few	TRBD2	CASSGGLAGLLSYNEQFF	TGCGCCAGCAGCGGAGGACTAGCGGGACTCCTCTCCTACAATGAGCAGTTCTTC
TRBJ1-1	TRBV5-4	NA	NA	CASSLERANTEAFF	TGTGCCAGCAGCTTAGAGAGGGCGAACACTGAAGCTTTCTTT
TRBJ2-7	TRBV11-2	NA	TRBD2	CASSLGTSEYEQYF	TGTGCCAGCAGCTTAGGGACTAGCGAATACGAGCAGTACTTC
TRBJ1-2	TRBV6-4	NA	NA	CASSASGQNYGYTF	TGTGCCAGCAGTGCCTCAGGACAGAACTATGGCTACACCTTC
TRBJ1-3	TRBV2	NA	TRBD1	CASRAGRGLDGNTIYF	TGTGCCAGCAGAGCCGGCAGGGGGCTTGATGGAAACACCATATATTTT
TRBJ2-1	TRBV5-4	once	TRBD2	CASSGTSGSPYNEQFF	TGTGCCAGCAGCGGGACTAGCGGGAGCCCCTACAATGAGCAGTTCTTC
TRBJ2-1	TRBV14	NA	TRBD1	CASSLVTGGYNEQFF	TGTGCCAGCAGCCTAGTGACAGGGGGGTACAATGAGCAGTTCTTC
TRBJ2-7	TRBV27	NA	TRBD2	CASSFESSGRPGHIHEQYF	TGTGCCAGCAGTTTTGAGTCTAGCGGGAGACCGGGCCATATCCACGAGCAGTACTTC
TRBJ2-7	TRBV5-4	few	TRBD2	CASSSLPGLDLEQYF	TGTGCCAGCAGCTCCCTGCCGGGACTAGATCTCGAGCAGTACTTC
TRBJ2-3	TRBV5-4	NA	TRBD1	CASSNRDRGTDTQYF	TGTGCCAGCAGCAACCGGGACAGGGGCACAGATACGCAGTATTTT
TRBJ1-1	TRBV6-5	NA	NA	CASSYDGAEAFF	TGTGCCAGCAGTTACGATGGGGCCGAAGCTTTCTTT
TRBJ2-5	TRBV14	NA	TRBD1	CASSWGQGGETQYF	TGTGCCAGCAGCTGGGGACAGGGGGGCGAGACCCAGTACTTC